A selection of T cell receptor beta chains follows, all from one sample in a study of tumor-infiltrating lymphocytes in primary liver carcinoma. In TCRdb, the multiplex PCR reads were re-called with MiXCR into one record per CDR3 protein. Of 150,000 to 200,000 distinct CDR3 sequences in the sample, roughly 80% were seen once. Sequencing input: tumor tissue from primary liver carcinoma. All receptors derive from a man aged 35 to 55 with primary liver carcinoma and hepatitis B virus infection. CDR3s include the opening cysteine and the closing phenylalanine or tryptophan. Fields, in order: CDR3 protein, CDR3 DNA, clone size, V gene, J gene, D gene. D genes are given only for firm matches. Clone size is not always given. Where it is, it says once, few, many or a class for expanded clones.

CDR3: CASSWDSFSYEKYF; DNA: TGCGCCAGTAGCTGGGACAGTTTCTCCTACGAGAAGTACTTC; size: NA; V: TRBV5-1; J: TRBJ2-7; D: TRBD1
CDR3: CSVSRTSGSSSYNEQFF; DNA: TGCAGCGTCTCCAGGACTAGCGGCTCGAGCTCCTACAATGAGCAGTTCTTC; size: many; V: TRBV29-1; J: TRBJ2-1; D: TRBD2
CDR3: CSVEGGTVINTIYF; DNA: TGCAGCGTTGAGGGGGGGACAGTGATAAACACCATATATTTT; size: NA; V: TRBV29-1; J: TRBJ1-3; D: TRBD1
CDR3: CAIRKTSGDNERFF; DNA: TGTGCCATCAGAAAGACTAGCGGGGACAATGAGCGGTTCTTC; size: NA; V: TRBV10-3; J: TRBJ2-1; D: TRBD2
CDR3: CASSLVSWEGRHLYNKQFF; DNA: TGCGCCAGCAGCCTGGTTTCTTGGGAGGGGCGTCATCTCTACAATAAGCAGTTCTTC; size: NA; V: TRBV5-1; J: TRBJ2-1; D: TRBD2
CDR3: CASSLGVYRGDNEQFF; DNA: TGTGCCAGCAGTTTGGGAGTTTACAGAGGAGACAATGAGCAGTTCTTC; size: many; V: TRBV28; J: TRBJ2-1; D: NA
CDR3: CASSPSSGTYDEQFF; DNA: TGTGCCAGCAGCCCATCGAGCGGGACCTACGATGAGCAGTTCTTC; size: NA; V: TRBV5-5; J: TRBJ2-1; D: TRBD2
CDR3: CASSLRDSPYEQYF; DNA: TGCGCCAGCAGCTTGCGGGACTCTCCCTACGAGCAGTACTTC; size: NA; V: TRBV5-4; J: TRBJ2-7; D: NA
CDR3: CASIRLPQSTDTQYF; DNA: TGTGCCAGCATTCGCCTCCCGCAAAGCACAGATACGCAATATTTT; size: NA; V: TRBV28; J: TRBJ2-3; D: NA
CDR3: CANSFPGTNGTKSIQYF; DNA: TGTGCCAACAGCTTTCCTGGGACTAACGGGACCAAAAGCATTCAGTACTTC; size: NA; V: TRBV11-1; J: TRBJ2-4; D: TRBD2
CDR3: CASSLSVVGGYEQFF; DNA: TGTGCCAGCAGCCTCTCAGTAGTGGGAGGCTATGAGCAGTTCTTC; size: NA; V: TRBV5-8; J: TRBJ2-1; D: NA
CDR3: CVSIRAGGAYNEQFF; DNA: TGTGTCAGCATCCGAGCGGGAGGGGCATACAATGAGCAGTTCTTC; size: NA; V: TRBV6-5; J: TRBJ2-1; D: TRBD2
CDR3: CSARDTLWADSGNTIYF; DNA: TGCAGTGCTAGAGATACCCTATGGGCGGACTCTGGAAACACCATATATTTT; size: NA; V: TRBV20-1; J: TRBJ1-3; D: NA
CDR3: CASRVRRRDQPQHF; DNA: TGTGCCAGCAGGGTCCGACGGAGAGATCAGCCCCAGCATTTT; size: NA; V: TRBV6-2/TRBV6-3; J: TRBJ1-5; D: NA
CDR3: CASSLREGRTSGFSSYEEYF; DNA: TGTGCCAGCAGCTTGAGGGAGGGAAGGACTAGCGGGTTCAGCTCTTACGAGGAGTACTTC; size: NA; V: TRBV11-2; J: TRBJ2-7; D: TRBD2
CDR3: CASSMFGTSGANIGELFF; DNA: TGTGCCAGCAGTATGTTCGGGACTAGCGGGGCGAACATCGGGGAACTGTTTTTT; size: NA; V: TRBV6-6; J: TRBJ2-2; D: TRBD2
CDR3: CASSSPSSNRNIQYF; DNA: TGTGCCAGCAGCTCCCCTAGTAGCAACAGAAACATTCAGTATTTC; size: NA; V: TRBV5-4; J: TRBJ2-4; D: NA
CDR3: CASSQESGTGFGYEQYF; DNA: TGCGCCAGCAGCCAAGAGTCCGGGACAGGGTTTGGATACGAACAGTACTTC; size: NA; V: TRBV4-1; J: TRBJ2-7; D: TRBD1
CDR3: CIVMHPGQDEQFF; DNA: TGCATCGTCATGCACCCTGGACAGGATGAGCAGTTCTTC; size: NA; V: TRBV29-1; J: TRBJ2-1; D: TRBD1
CDR3: CATRLAGGPRTDTQYF; DNA: TGTGCCACCCGACTAGCGGGAGGTCCCCGCACAGATACGCAGTATTTT; size: medium-sized; V: TRBV6-6; J: TRBJ2-3; D: TRBD2
CDR3: CSVEDGLAGSYEQCF; DNA: TGCAGCGTTGAAGATGGTCTAGCGGGGTCCTATGAGCAGTGCTTC; size: NA; V: TRBV29-1; J: TRBJ2-7; D: TRBD2
CDR3: CASRHLGRVHYDQYF; DNA: TGTGCCAGCAGGCACCTAGGAAGGGTCCACTACGATCAGTACTTC; size: NA; V: TRBV6-1; J: TRBJ2-7; D: NA
CDR3: CASNLGSVDNEKFF; DNA: TGTGCCAGCAATTTAGGCTCAGTTGACAATGAGAAGTTCTTC; size: NA; V: TRBV12-3/TRBV12-4; J: TRBJ2-1; D: NA
CDR3: CASSERTSERTDITQYF; DNA: TGTGCCAGCAGCGAAAGGACTAGCGAGAGGACCGATATAACCCAGTACTTC; size: NA; V: TRBV6-2/TRBV6-3; J: TRBJ2-5; D: TRBD2
CDR3: CSVGGKRTGELYF; DNA: TGCAGCGTTGGGGGGAAGCGGACCGGGGAGCTGTATTTT; size: NA; V: TRBV29-1; J: TRBJ2-2; D: NA
CDR3: CACSSDDGTGYVYNF; DNA: TGTGCCTGCAGTTCCGACGACGGGACAGGCTATGTATACAACTTC; size: NA; V: TRBV6-6; J: TRBJ1-2; D: TRBD1
CDR3: CASNTRTSGFQFF; DNA: TGTGCCAGTAATACCCGGACTAGTGGCTTCCAGTTCTTC; size: NA; V: TRBV19; J: TRBJ2-1; D: TRBD2
CDR3: CARIFPRASGTKNIQYF; DNA: TGTGCCAGAATCTTTCCCAGGGCTAGCGGGACCAAAAACATTCAGTACTTC; size: NA; V: TRBV11-1; J: TRBJ2-4; D: TRBD2
CDR3: CASSFSESGELFF; DNA: TGTGCCAGCAGCTTTAGCGAGTCCGGGGAGCTGTTTTTT; size: many; V: TRBV6-2/TRBV6-3; J: TRBJ2-2; D: NA
CDR3: CSVRAGWGMNTESFF; DNA: TGCAGCGTACGGGCGGGGTGGGGAATGAACACTGAATCCTTCTTT; size: NA; V: TRBV29-1; J: TRBJ1-1; D: NA
CDR3: CTSSDDGAGDWETQYF; DNA: TGCACCAGCAGTGATGATGGAGCGGGAGACTGGGAGACCCAGTACTTC; size: NA; V: TRBV10-2; J: TRBJ2-5; D: TRBD2
CDR3: CASSELTSGRDTQYF; DNA: TGTGCCAGCAGTGAGTTGACTAGCGGGAGGGATACGCAGTATTTT; size: NA; V: TRBV10-2; J: TRBJ2-3; D: TRBD2
CDR3: CASSELEILYEQYF; DNA: TGTGCCAGCAGTGAACTCGAAATTTTATACGAGCAGTACTTC; size: few; V: TRBV6-1; J: TRBJ2-7; D: NA
CDR3: CASSPRGYEQYF; DNA: TGTGCCAGTAGTCCCAGGGGTTACGAGCAGTACTTC; size: NA; V: TRBV11-2; J: TRBJ2-7; D: NA
CDR3: CSASLGEMNNEAFF; DNA: TGCAGCGCCTCCCTGGGGGAGATGAACAATGAAGCTTTCTTT; size: NA; V: TRBV29-1; J: TRBJ1-1; D: NA
CDR3: CTSSLVGVTESNQPQPF; DNA: TGTACCAGCAGCTTAGTAGGGGTAACAGAGAGCAATCAGCCCCAGCCTTTT; size: few; V: TRBV11-2; J: TRBJ1-5; D: NA
CDR3: CASSVEAGLAGGPVF; DNA: TGTGCCAGCAGCGTAGAAGCGGGACTAGCGGGAGGGCCGGTCTTC; size: NA; V: TRBV9; J: TRBJ2-1; D: TRBD2